The sequence of this T cell receptor (beta chain) was determined in a study of blood T cell repertoires in COVID-19. V shed 4 bases and J 0 bases; nucleotides not matched to a gene: 6. In germline, CDR1 is LGHDT, CDR2 YNNKEL (reference sequence). The length of the CDR3 is 16 residues. The method was immunoSEQ multiplex PCR; TCRdb's version includes in-frame clones alone and lacks a portion of them. Among more than 80,000 clones listed, about three quarters were seen once. This sequence originates from an elderly man with COVID-19, enrolled during active disease. Sequenced input: peripheral blood. The J gene is TRBJ2-5, the V gene TRBV3-1 (or the pseudogene TRBV3-2); 9 bases match TRBD2. The CDR3: CASSPWSSGDQETQYF. Written as DNA, the CDR3 is TGTGCCAGCAGCCCATGGTCTAGCGGGGACCAAGAGACCCAGTACTTC.